This record concerns one TCR beta chain sequence. The entry originates in a study of shared clonotypes between healthy human individuals. Looking at the study overall: Donors consisted of two women and three men between 18 and 49.

The sorted-subset replicate PCRs were given roughly 190 ng DNA, which is roughly 30,000 T cell genomes. Clones were sequenced by immunoSEQ multiplex PCR, and TCRdb holds only the in-frame ones, with some missing. Of approximately 2,000,000 clones listed, 85% to 95% were seen once; the top ten hold around 0.35%. This CDR3 has 16 amino acids. Germline V lookup: CDR1 SGHNT, CDR2 YYREEE (reference sequence). V lost 6 bases, J lost 0 bases, and 9 bases stayed unmatched. CD4+ cells were split into CD45RA+ naive and CD45RA-negative memory subsets. The clonotype originates from a man aged 18 to 30 in good health. Some clones in this sample may be carry-over from other donors' samples. The sequencing input was naive CD4+ T cells from PBMCs. As to subset: CD45RA+ positively selected. The chain couples TRBV5-4 to TRBJ1-2; 9 bases match TRBD1. The CDR3 sequence is CASTPGQGRTNYGYTF. The DNA for the CDR3 is TGTGCCAGCACCCCCGGACAGGGGCGTACTAACTATGGCTACACCTTC.